This T cell receptor (beta chain) was captured in a study of blood T cell repertoires in COVID-19. Study background: There were acute and convalescent COVID-19 samples, and they came from the United States, Italy and Spain. Sample material is recorded as cDNA or gDNA derived from T cells, B-cell-depleted T cells, or PBMCs.

The CDR3 is 15 amino acids. V was clipped by 5 bases and J by 0 bases; unmatched bases: 2. Germline values: CDR1 SEHNR, CDR2 FQNEAQ (reference sequence). Per the original methods: Scientists estimated how many nucleated cells there were by amplifying reference gene primers. TCRdb keeps only in-frame clones here, not all; method: immunoSEQ multiplex PCR. The V and J calls and clone size are taken from that table; D and trimming were inferred from the DNA. Of 140,000 to 150,000 clones listed, around 90% were seen once; the top ten hold approximately 1.8%. V gene TRBV7-9 combines with J gene TRBJ2-1; 9 bases align to TRBD2. This sequence was found in an older man with acute or convalescent COVID-19. The specimen sequenced was peripheral blood. The CDR3 loop reads CASSGSGSSYNEQFF. The CDR3 DNA reads as TGTGCCAGCAGCGGTAGCGGGAGCTCCTACAATGAGCAGTTCTTC.